The entry below gives a single T cell receptor beta chain sequence along with its context. This clone was seen just once. The antigen it binds to is not known. There are no base qualities to consult, and no much larger clone falls within one base. The sample is drawn from a study of blood T cell repertoires in COVID-19 (dated by TCRdb to between 2020 and 2021). Regarding the complete study: The collaborator samples originated in the United States, Italy and Spain and spanned the acute and convalescent phases of COVID-19. The material from the prospective study consisted of cDNA or gDNA derived from T cells, B-cell-depleted T cells, or PBMCs. Deeply sampled blood TCRbeta repertoires from subjects exposed to, actively infected with, or recovered from COVID-19 were included in the dataset. A freely available public database, intended as a resource for researchers studying the immune response to SARS-CoV-2, is where the repertoires were released. The samples were drawn from the first 160 participants of the ongoing ImmuneRACE study and from 950 to 1,500 subjects provided by 6 global collaborators. Nearly every sample came with metadata listing a de-identified subject ID, COVID-19 status, age in years and sex. Where available, HLA class I and class II types were taken from metadata supplied by the sample provider and were not determined by assay-based typing.

V is trimmed back by 3 bases and J by 5 bases, and the junction contains 1 base that no gene match accounts for. The CDR3 contains 14 residues, cysteine and phenylalanine counted. This entry keeps only the CDR3 DNA: 42 bases, framed from base 1. In the germline V gene, CDR1 corresponds to KGHSH and CDR2 to LQKENI. Broader findings and caveats from the paper: The quantity of clinical and demographic metadata differed by source and by participant and was supplied without curation.

TCRbeta CDR3 regions were amplified from genomic DNA by means of the immunoSEQ Assay, a bias-controlled multiplex PCR. The source study handled its data this way. Nucleated cell counts per sample were estimated from amplification of reference gene primers within the assay. To quantify the absolute abundance of each unique TCRbeta CDR3 rearrangement, sequence reads were collapsed and filtered. For each sample, productive Simpson clonality was calculated as the square root of Simpson's diversity index over productive rearrangements. Sourced from immuneACCESS, this table was stored by TCRdb with only in-frame sequences that have V and J called. A share of the clones is absent; for the studies checked, an unresolved V gene accounts for under half, and the remainder has no known explanation. D and trimming were read from the DNA, whereas the V and J calls and clone size are those reported in that table. For this sample there are about 240,000 clones; roughly four fifths appear just once. The ten largest clones take up over 8% of the sample.

Collaborating institutions collected whole blood in K2EDTA tubes following their own protocols. For TCRbeta analysis, collaborators shipped samples as frozen whole blood, isolated PBMCs, or DNA extracted from either of those sample types. The specimen sequenced was peripheral blood. This TCR came from an elderly woman with acute or convalescent COVID-19. The chain couples TRBV18 to TRBJ1-6, with 7 bases aligning to TRBD1. The CDR3 region reads CASSPGTDNSPLHF. The nucleotide sequence is TGTGCCAGCTCACCCGGGACAGATAATTCACCCCTCCACTTT.